The 10 T cell receptor beta chains listed next were all sequenced from one sample in a study of cytomegalovirus exposure and HLA in healthy donors (dated by TCRdb to 2016 to 2017). Libraries were made using the immunoSEQ multiplex PCR assay. The multiplex PCR relied on a mix of 60 forward primers for TCR Vbeta segments and 13 reverse primers for TCR Jbeta segments. TCRdb holds this immuneACCESS table with in-frame rearrangements only. Some clones are missing; in checked studies, unresolved V genes explain under half, and the rest has no known cause. Within this sample are 110,000 to 150,000 clones, with over 70% of them counted one time only. The top ten clones comprise around 6.8% of the sample. The sequenced sample consisted of PBMCs. The receptors were gathered from a man aged 35 to 55 in good health and CMV-seropositive.

The chain is built from TRBV7-8 and TRBJ1-1; 9 bases map to TRBD1. This CDR3 comprises 13 residues. V was clipped by 4 bases and J by 8 bases; unmatched bases: 5. Germline-derived CDR1 and CDR2 are SGHVS and FQNEAQ. This CDR3 reads CASSYDGTGEAFF. DNA for the CDR3: TGTGCCAGCAGCTACGACGGGACAGGGGAAGCTTTCTTT.

This sequence joins TRBV7-6 and TRBJ2-1; the D is unclear. Trimming pared 4 bases from V and 6 bases from J, leaving 7 bases between. Germline CDR1 is SGHVS and CDR2 is FNYEAQ. The CDR3 length is 12 residues. The CDR3 nucleotides read TGTGCCAGCAGCTCTCTAGGCAATGAGCAGTTCTTC. Protein product: CASSSLGNEQFF.

The J gene is TRBJ1-1, the V gene TRBV5-1; no clear D gene. The germline CDR1 and CDR2 sequences are SGHRS and YFSETQ. The CDR3 sequence is 14 residues long. Between the trimmed V and J ends, which lost 7 bases and 1 base, there was a span of 14 bases. CDR3 protein: CASGKEEPNTEAFF. CDR3 DNA: TGCGCCAGCGGCAAGGAGGAGCCGAACACTGAAGCTTTCTTT.

The rearrangement links TRBV19 to TRBJ1-2, with TRBD1 matching 11 bases. J gave up 5 bases and V 4 bases, and 6 bases lay outside the gene matches. Germline CDR1 reads LNHDA; CDR2 reads SQIVND (reference sequence). The CDR3 contains 15 residues. CDR3 amino acids: CASSNWTGGRYGYTF. In DNA form, the CDR3 reads TGTGCCAGTAGTAACTGGACAGGGGGCCGGTATGGCTACACCTTC.

The chain joins TRBV21-1 to TRBJ2-5; TRBD2 is the table's D call, not checked against the DNA. TRBV21-1 is assigned pseudogene status. The CDR3 is 20 residues long. The CDR3 spells CASSSIAGGSKRKGSETQYF. CDR3 nucleotide sequence: TGTGCCAGCAGCAGCATAGCGGGGGGATCCAAACGGAAAGGGTCAGAGACCCAGTACTTC.

The chain recombines TRBV7-9 with TRBJ2-3; possible D gene TRBD2, 5 bases. Between the trimmed V and J ends, which lost 8 bases and 6 bases, there was a span of 18 bases. The CDR3 consists of 14 residues. CDR1 is SEHNR, CDR2 FQNEAQ, per germline (reference sequence). The CDR3 sequence is CASPGSVGVDTQYF. CDR3 sequence (DNA): TGTGCCAGCCCCGGCTCGGTGGGAGTGGATACGCAGTATTTT.

Here the CDR3 reads CASRGGQGGEKLFF. The CDR3 DNA reads as TGTGCCAGCAGGGGGGGACAGGGCGGTGAAAAACTGTTTTTT. The chain links TRBV28 to TRBJ1-4; 9 bases fit TRBD1. This CDR3 is built from 14 residues. Germline assignment: CDR1 MDHEN and CDR2 SYDVKM. Trimming took 6 bases from V and 7 from J; bases not matched to a gene: 6.

V is TRBV6-6 and J is TRBJ1-2, with 7 bases lining up with TRBD1. CDR3 length: 12 amino acids. The J segment lost 4 bases and the V segment lost 6 bases, leaving 2 bases of the junction unmatched. CDR1 and CDR2 from the germline V gene are MNHNY and SVGAGI (reference sequence). The CDR3 protein is CASSRTGYGYTF. The CDR3 DNA follows: TGTGCCAGCAGCAGGACAGGCTATGGCTACACCTTC.

The chain couples TRBV13 to TRBJ1-2, with 9 nucleotides matching TRBD1. Per germline, CDR1 PRHDT and CDR2 FYEKMQ (reference sequence). The CDR3 spans 15 residues. Trimming removed 1 base from V and 8 bases from J; junction bases left unmatched: 8. CDR3 nucleotide sequence: TGTGCCAGCAGCTTAGATCCGGGACAGGGAGGGGGCTACACCTTC. It encodes CASSLDPGQGGGYTF.

The chain employs TRBV9 and TRBJ2-1, with D possibly being TRBD1 (6 bases). Germline V gene data show CDR1 as SGDLS and CDR2 as YYNGEE. The ends were cut back, 3 bases at V and 0 bases at J, with 10 bases in the middle. The CDR3 sequence is 15 residues long. The CDR3: CASSAGASSYNEQFF. In DNA form, the CDR3 reads TGTGCCAGCAGCGCAGGGGCCTCCTCCTACAATGAGCAGTTCTTC.